One sample yielded the 17 T cell receptor beta chains listed below, sequenced in a study of shared clonotypes between healthy human individuals. CD45RO negativity and positive selection for CCR7 defined naive CD8 cells, a population that excluded terminally differentiated effector memory CD45RA+ cells. TCRdb's table, derived via immunoSEQ multiplex PCR, lists solely in-frame clones and lacks some. The sample consists of around 640,000 clones, 96% of them appearing once. Material for sequencing was naive CD8+ T cells sorted from blood. These receptors all stem from a woman in her thirties in good health.

The rearrangement joins TRBV13 to TRBJ2-2; no clear D. The germline V gene encodes CDR1 PRHDT and CDR2 FYEKMQ (reference sequence). The CDR3 loop spans 15 amino acids. V lost 4 bases and J lost 6, with 15 bases in between. The CDR3 bases are TGTGCCAGCAGCTCCGGCACTTCTACCCCCGGGGAGCTGTTTTTT. Amino acids: CASSSGTSTPGELFF.

The CDR3 nucleotides are TGCGCCAGCAGTGGCGACACCGACTACGAGCAGTACTTC. This codes for CASSGDTDYEQYF. The chain recombines TRBV10-2 with TRBJ2-7; D gene unclear. Germline CDR1 and CDR2: WSHSY and SAAADI. This CDR3 is built from 13 residues. The V end was cut by 4 bases, the J end by 3 bases, with 10 bases between.

V and J are TRBV5-1 and TRBJ2-7, with 9 bases lining up with TRBD1. The CDR3 loop spans 17 amino acids. Unmatched junction bases numbered 11, after V lost 0 bases and J lost 4 bases. Germline V CDR1 and CDR2: SGHRS, YFSETQ. CDR3 residues: CASSLGVTTGGAYEQYF. As DNA, the CDR3 is TGCGCCAGCAGCTTGGGAGTTACAACAGGGGGCGCATACGAGCAGTACTTC. The entire variable domain, with the rest obtained from reference TRBV5-1 and TRBJ2-7, is as follows: KAGVTQTPRYLIKTRGQQVTLSCSPISGHRSVSWYQQTPGQGLQFLFEYFSETQRNKGNFPGRFSGRQFSNSRSEMNVSTLELGDSALYLCASSLGVTTGGAYEQYFGPGTRLTVT.

This clone was seen a single time. The chain has TRBV7-9 and TRBJ1-2; 7 nucleotides align to TRBD1. The CDR3 is made up of 16 amino acids. Looked up from germline, CDR1 is SEHNR and CDR2 is FQNEAQ (reference sequence). V dropped 5 bases and J dropped 0; count of bases not matched to a gene: 9. This chain's CDR3 is CASSPSRDRANYGYTF. The CDR3 nucleotides are TGTGCCAGCAGCCCATCGAGAGACAGGGCTAACTATGGCTACACCTTC.

J is TRBJ2-7 and V is TRBV4-1, with 7 bases matching TRBD2. The CDR3 spans 16 residues. With V trimmed by 2 bases and J by 1 base, 8 bases remained unmatched. Germline CDR1 is MGHRA and CDR2 is YSYEKL. The CDR3 DNA reads as TGCGCCAGCAGCCAACAGTCTCTAGCGGAATCCTACGAGCAGTACTTC. Its protein is CASSQQSLAESYEQYF.

The V call is TRBV4-1, the J call TRBJ1-1, with 8 bases matching TRBD1. The CDR3 loop spans 15 amino acids. The V gene's germline CDR1 is MGHRA and CDR2 YSYEKL. J was trimmed by 3 bases and V by 2 bases; bases with no gene match: 5. CDR3: CASSQRTGLYTEAFF. In nucleotides, the CDR3 is TGCGCCAGCAGCCAACGGACAGGGTTGTACACTGAAGCTTTCTTT.

The genes are TRBV10-1 and TRBJ2-2; the D is unclear. CDR3 length: 13 amino acids. The germline V gene has CDR1 WNHNN and CDR2 SYGVQD (reference sequence). The ends were cut back, 8 bases at V and 7 bases at J, with 14 bases in the middle. This CDR3 reads CASSDGSGGELFF. The CDR3 coding sequence is TGCGCCAGCTCCGACGGATCGGGCGGGGAGCTGTTTTTT.

The rearrangement uses TRBV30 and TRBJ2-7, with 10 bases identical to TRBD2. V shed 7 bases, J shed 4 bases, and the junction held 16 bases outside the gene matches. CDR1 is GTSNPN, CDR2 SVGIG, per germline (reference sequence). This CDR3 spans 16 amino acids. The CDR3 DNA is TGTGCCTCGGGGGGGCAAGGTAGCGGGAGGATTTACGAGCAGTACTTC. Protein product: CASGGQGSGRIYEQYF. Drawing the rest from reference TRBV30 and TRBJ2-7, the complete variable domain is SQTIHQWPATLVQPVGSPLSLECTVEGTSNPNLYWYRQAAGRGLQLLFYSVGIGQISSEVPQNLSASRPQDRQFILSSKKLLLSDSGFYLCASGGQGSGRIYEQYFGPGTRLTVT.

V and J are TRBV5-5 and TRBJ1-3; D remains unclear. The V end lost 1 base, the J end lost 0 bases, and 8 bases lay between the germline ends. CDR1 and CDR2 from the germline V gene are SGHKS and YYEKEE (reference sequence). This CDR3 has 15 amino acids. CDR3 loop: CASSLWSDSGNTIYF. CDR3 nucleotides: TGTGCCAGCAGCTTGTGGTCGGACTCTGGAAACACCATATATTTT.

The J gene is TRBJ2-5, the V gene TRBV30; D is unclear. Germline V gene sequence: CDR1 GTSNPN, CDR2 SVGIG (reference sequence). V was shortened by 4 bases and J by 5 bases, with 20 bases between the two germline ends. The CDR3 sequence is 15 residues long. CDR3 sequence: CAWTPVGPVGETQYF. The CDR3 bases are TGTGCCTGGACCCCCGTGGGTCCGGTGGGGGAGACCCAGTACTTC.

This sequence joins TRBV9 and TRBJ2-7, with 13 bases that match TRBD2. The CDR3 loop spans 16 amino acids. From germline, CDR1 is SGDLS and CDR2 YYNGEE. Germline trimming cut 3 bases from V and 9 bases from J; bases unmatched to any gene: 12. The CDR3 nucleotides are TGTGCCAGCAGCGCCGGGACTAGCGGGATGGGCCTGGGGCAGTACTTC. It yields the protein CASSAGTSGMGLGQYF.

This clone showed up just a few times. The CDR3: CASSIGSTEAFF. Here the CDR3 DNA reads TGTGCCAGCAGCATCGGAAGTACTGAAGCTTTCTTT. The rearrangement links TRBV7-9 to TRBJ1-1; D call uncertain. The CDR3 contains 12 residues. Germline CDR1 and CDR2: SEHNR and FQNEAQ (reference sequence). V was clipped by 5 bases and J by 5 bases, with 9 bases between them.

J is TRBJ1-1 and V is TRBV5-4; D gene unclear. The CDR3 is made up of 11 amino acids. V shed 2 bases and J shed 11 bases, with 10 bases lying between them. Germline-derived CDR1 and CDR2 are SGHNT and YYREEE (reference sequence). This CDR3 reads CASSLGSRAFF. In DNA form, the CDR3 reads TGTGCCAGCAGCTTAGGATCAAGGGCTTTCTTT.

Turning to this clone: Other DNA sequences from this sample encode an identical CDR3 as well. This rearrangement joins TRBV27 to TRBJ2-5, with 14 bases fitting TRBD2. The germline gives CDR1 MNHEY, CDR2 SMNVEV (reference sequence). This CDR3 spans 15 amino acids. V lost 4 bases to trimming and J lost 6 bases; unmatched junction nucleotides: 4. CDR3 sequence: CASSSGTSGRKTQYF. The DNA of the CDR3 is TGTGCCAGCAGTTCAGGGACTAGCGGGAGAAAGACCCAGTACTTC.

The chain recombines TRBV7-9 with TRBJ2-7; 12 bases map to TRBD2. V was pared by 5 bases and J by 4 bases, with 9 bases of the junction left unmatched. The CDR3 totals 16 residues. Germline lookup yields CDR1 SEHNR and CDR2 FQNEAQ (reference sequence). Here the CDR3 DNA reads TGTGCCAGCAGCCCCTCTACTAGCGGGAGGAGGTACGAGCAGTACTTC. Encoded protein: CASSPSTSGRRYEQYF.

In its sample, this clone was seen once. The V and J genes are TRBV10-2 and TRBJ2-7; D perhaps matches TRBD2 (5 bases). The CDR3 has 16 residues. Germline-derived CDR1 and CDR2 are WSHSY and SAAADI. V lost 0 bases to trimming and J lost 7 bases, with 19 bases between them. The CDR3 nucleotides read TGCGCCAGCAGTGAGTCATTGGCTAGCTATGGGGATGAGCAGTACTTC. Residues: CASSESLASYGDEQYF.

V usage is TRBV5-6 and J usage is TRBJ2-5; D ambiguous. With 2 bases removed from V and 3 bases from J, the gap between germline ends came to 2 bases. The CDR3 consists of 11 residues. Per the germline V gene, CDR1 is SGHDT and CDR2 is YYEEEE. Here the CDR3 reads CASSLEETQYF. Here the CDR3 DNA reads TGTGCCAGCAGCTTAGAAGAGACCCAGTACTTC.